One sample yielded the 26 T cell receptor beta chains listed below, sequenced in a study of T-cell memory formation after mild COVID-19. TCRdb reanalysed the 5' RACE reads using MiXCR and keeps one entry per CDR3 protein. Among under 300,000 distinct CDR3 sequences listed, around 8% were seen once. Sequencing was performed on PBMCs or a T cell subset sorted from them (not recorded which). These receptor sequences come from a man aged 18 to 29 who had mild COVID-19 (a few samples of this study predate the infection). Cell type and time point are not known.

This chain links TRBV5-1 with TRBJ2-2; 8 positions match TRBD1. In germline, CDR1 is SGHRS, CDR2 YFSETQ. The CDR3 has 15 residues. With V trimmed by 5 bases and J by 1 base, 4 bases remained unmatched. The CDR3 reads CASRAGTGNTGELFF. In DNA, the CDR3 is TGCGCCAGCAGGGCCGGGACAGGGAACACCGGGGAGCTGTTTTTT.

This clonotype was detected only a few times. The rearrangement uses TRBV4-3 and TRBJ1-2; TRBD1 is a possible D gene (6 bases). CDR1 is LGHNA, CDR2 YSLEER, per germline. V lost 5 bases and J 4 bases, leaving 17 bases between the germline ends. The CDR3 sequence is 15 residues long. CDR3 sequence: CASSDDLGALYGYTF. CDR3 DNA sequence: TGCGCCAGCAGCGACGACCTGGGGGCCCTCTATGGCTACACCTTC.

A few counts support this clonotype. The CDR3 reads CASSDPRTGELFF. The CDR3 DNA reads as TGTGCCAGCAGTGATCCCCGGACCGGGGAGCTGTTTTTT. This rearrangement joins TRBV28 to TRBJ2-2; D is undetermined. This CDR3 spans 13 amino acids. Germline V gene data show CDR1 as MDHEN and CDR2 as SYDVKM. The V gene lost 5 bases and the J gene lost 5 bases, with 9 bases spanning the gap.

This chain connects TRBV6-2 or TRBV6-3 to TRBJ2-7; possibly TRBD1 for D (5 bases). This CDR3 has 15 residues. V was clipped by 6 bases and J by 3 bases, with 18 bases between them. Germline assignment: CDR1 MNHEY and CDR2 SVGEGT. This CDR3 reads CASRTPRTLFYEQYF. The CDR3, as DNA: TGTGCCAGCAGAACCCCTAGGACACTTTTCTACGAGCAGTACTTC.

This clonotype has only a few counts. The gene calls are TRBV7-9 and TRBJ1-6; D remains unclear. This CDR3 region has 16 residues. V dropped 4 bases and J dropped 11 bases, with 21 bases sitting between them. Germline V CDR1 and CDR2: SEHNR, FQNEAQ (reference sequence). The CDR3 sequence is CASSSDGAPYKAPLHF. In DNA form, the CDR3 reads TGTGCCAGCAGCTCGGACGGCGCTCCCTACAAGGCACCCCTCCACTTT.

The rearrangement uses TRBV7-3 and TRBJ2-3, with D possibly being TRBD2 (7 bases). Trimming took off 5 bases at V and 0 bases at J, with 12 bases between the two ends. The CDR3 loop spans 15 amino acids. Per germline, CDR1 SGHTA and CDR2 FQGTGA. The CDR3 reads CASSPGGPSTDTQYF. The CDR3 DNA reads TGTGCCAGCAGCCCCGGGGGGCCTAGCACAGATACGCAGTATTTT.

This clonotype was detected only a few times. The CDR3 nucleotides read TGTGCCACCAGTGATTCCCCAAGAAACACTGAAGCTTTCTTT. It codes for CATSDSPRNTEAFF. The chain is built from TRBV24-1 and TRBJ1-1, with D unclear. Looked up from germline, CDR1 is KGHDR and CDR2 is SFDVKD. The CDR3 has 14 amino acids. V was trimmed by 2 bases and J by 2 bases, leaving 8 bases between them.

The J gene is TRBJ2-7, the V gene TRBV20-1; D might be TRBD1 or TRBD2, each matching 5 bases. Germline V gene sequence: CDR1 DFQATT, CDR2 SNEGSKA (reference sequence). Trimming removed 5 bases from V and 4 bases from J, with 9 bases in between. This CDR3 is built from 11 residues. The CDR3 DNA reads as TGCAGTGCTGGGACGGGTTACGAGCAGTACGTC. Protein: CSAGTGYEQYV.

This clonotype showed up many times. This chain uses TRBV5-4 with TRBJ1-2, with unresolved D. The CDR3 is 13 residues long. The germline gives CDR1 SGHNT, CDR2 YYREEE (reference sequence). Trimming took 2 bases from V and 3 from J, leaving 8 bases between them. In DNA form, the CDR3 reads TGTGCCAGCAGCTTCGAGAGGGACTATGGCTACACCTTC. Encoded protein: CASSFERDYGYTF.

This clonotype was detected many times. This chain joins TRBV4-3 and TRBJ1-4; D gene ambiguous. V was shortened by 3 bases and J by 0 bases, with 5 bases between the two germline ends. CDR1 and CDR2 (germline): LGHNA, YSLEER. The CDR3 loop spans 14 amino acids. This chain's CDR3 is CASSHTPTNEKLFF. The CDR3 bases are TGCGCCAGCAGCCACACACCAACTAATGAAAAACTGTTTTTT.

The CDR3 DNA follows: TGCAGTGCAAAACGGGGGGGCCGTGGAGAGACCCAGTACTTC. It yields the protein CSAKRGGRGETQYF. The J gene is TRBJ2-5, the V gene TRBV20-1; 8 bases map to TRBD2. The CDR3 is made up of 14 amino acids. V shed 6 bases and J 4 bases; nucleotides not matched to a gene: 10. Germline V gene lookup returns CDR1 DFQATT and CDR2 SNEGSKA (reference sequence).

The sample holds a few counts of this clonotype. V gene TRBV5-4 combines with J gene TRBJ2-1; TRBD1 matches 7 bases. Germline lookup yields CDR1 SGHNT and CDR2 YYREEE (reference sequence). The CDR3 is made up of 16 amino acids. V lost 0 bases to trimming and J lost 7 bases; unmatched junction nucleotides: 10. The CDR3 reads CASSLGGPTGNNEQFF. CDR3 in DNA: TGTGCCAGCAGCTTGGGGGGACCGACAGGGAATAATGAGCAGTTCTTC.

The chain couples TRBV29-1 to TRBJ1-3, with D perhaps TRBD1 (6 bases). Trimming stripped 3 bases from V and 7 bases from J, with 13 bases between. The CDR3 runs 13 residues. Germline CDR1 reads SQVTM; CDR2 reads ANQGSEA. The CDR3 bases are TGCAGCGTTGATGGGGGCTTGGGGAACACCATATATTTT. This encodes CSVDGGLGNTIYF.

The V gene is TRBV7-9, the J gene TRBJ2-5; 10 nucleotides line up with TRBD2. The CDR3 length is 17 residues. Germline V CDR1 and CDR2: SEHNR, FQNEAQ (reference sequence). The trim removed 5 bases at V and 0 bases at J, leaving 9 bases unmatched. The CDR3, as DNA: TGTGCCAGCAGCCCCAGACCGGGACTAGCGTACCAAGAGACCCAGTACTTC. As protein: CASSPRPGLAYQETQYF.

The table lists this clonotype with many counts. The CDR3, as DNA: TGCGCCAGCAGCTTTCAAACAGGGGGCATAGCCTACGAGCAGTACTTC. Translation gives CASSFQTGGIAYEQYF. The V and J genes are TRBV5-1 and TRBJ2-7; 9 bases are a match to TRBD1. This CDR3 contains 16 residues. Germline values: CDR1 SGHRS, CDR2 YFSETQ. The V segment lost 2 bases and the J segment 2 bases; nucleotides outside the gene matches: 8.

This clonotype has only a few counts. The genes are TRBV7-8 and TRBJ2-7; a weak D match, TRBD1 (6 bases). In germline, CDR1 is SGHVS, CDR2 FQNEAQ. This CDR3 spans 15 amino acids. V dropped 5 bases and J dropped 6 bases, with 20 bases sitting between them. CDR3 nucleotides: TGTGCCAGCAGCCCATCCCCCCTACGCAGGGGCGAGCAGTACTTC. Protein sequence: CASSPSPLRRGEQYF.

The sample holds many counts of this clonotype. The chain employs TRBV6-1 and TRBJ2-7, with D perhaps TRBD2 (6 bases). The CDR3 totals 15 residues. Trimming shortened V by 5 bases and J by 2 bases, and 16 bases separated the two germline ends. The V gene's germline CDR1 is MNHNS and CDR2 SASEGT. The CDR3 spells CASSNPLGGTYEQYV. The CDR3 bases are TGTGCCAGCAGTAACCCCCTGGGAGGCACCTACGAGCAGTACGTC.

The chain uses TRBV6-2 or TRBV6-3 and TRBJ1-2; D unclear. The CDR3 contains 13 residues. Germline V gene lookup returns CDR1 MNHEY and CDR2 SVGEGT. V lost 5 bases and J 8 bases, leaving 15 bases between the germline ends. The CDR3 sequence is CASSGRSPGGYTF. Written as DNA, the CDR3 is TGTGCCAGCAGTGGACGGAGCCCCGGAGGCTACACCTTC.

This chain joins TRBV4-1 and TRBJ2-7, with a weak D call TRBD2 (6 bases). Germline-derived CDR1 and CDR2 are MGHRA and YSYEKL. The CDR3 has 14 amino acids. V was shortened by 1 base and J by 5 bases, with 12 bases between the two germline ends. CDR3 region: CASSQVGGADEQYV. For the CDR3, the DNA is TGCGCCAGCAGCCAAGTCGGGGGAGCGGACGAGCAGTACGTC.

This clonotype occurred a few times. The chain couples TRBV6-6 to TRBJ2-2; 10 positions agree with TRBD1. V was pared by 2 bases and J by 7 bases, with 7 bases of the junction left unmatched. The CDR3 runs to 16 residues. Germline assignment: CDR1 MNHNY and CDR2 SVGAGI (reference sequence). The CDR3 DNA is TGTGCCAGCAGTTACACCCGACAGGGGGCAGGCGGGGAGCTGTTTTTT. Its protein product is CASSYTRQGAGGELFF.

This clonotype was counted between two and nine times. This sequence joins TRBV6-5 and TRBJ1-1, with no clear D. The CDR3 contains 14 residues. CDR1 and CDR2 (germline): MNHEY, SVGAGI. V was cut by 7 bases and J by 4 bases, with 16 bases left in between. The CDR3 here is CASIATPLVTEAFF. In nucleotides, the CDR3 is TGTGCCAGCATTGCGACCCCCCTGGTCACTGAAGCTTTCTTT.

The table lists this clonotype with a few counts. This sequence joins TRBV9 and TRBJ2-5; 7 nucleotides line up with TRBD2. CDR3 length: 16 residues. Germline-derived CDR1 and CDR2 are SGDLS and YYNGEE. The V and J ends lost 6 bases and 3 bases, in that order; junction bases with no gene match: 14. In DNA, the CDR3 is TGTGCCAGCACCGCTAGCGGAGCATTCGGGGAAGAGACCCAGTACTTC. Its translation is CASTASGAFGEETQYF.

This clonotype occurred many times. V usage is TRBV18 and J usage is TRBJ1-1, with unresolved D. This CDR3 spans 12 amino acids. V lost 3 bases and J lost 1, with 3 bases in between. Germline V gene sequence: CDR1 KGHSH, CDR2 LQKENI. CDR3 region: CASSPENTEAFF. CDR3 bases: TGTGCCAGCTCACCCGAGAACACTGAAGCTTTCTTT.

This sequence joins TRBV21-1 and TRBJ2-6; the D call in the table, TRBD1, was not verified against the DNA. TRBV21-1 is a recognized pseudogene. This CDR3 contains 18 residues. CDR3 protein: CASSKSNQGAYGANVLTF. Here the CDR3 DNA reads TGTGCCAGCAGCAAATCTAATCAGGGGGCGTATGGGGCCAACGTCCTGACTTTC.

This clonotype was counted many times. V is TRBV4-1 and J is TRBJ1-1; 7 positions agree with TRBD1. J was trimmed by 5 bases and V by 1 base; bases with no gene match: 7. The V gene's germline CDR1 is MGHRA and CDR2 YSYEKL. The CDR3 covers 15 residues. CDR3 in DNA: TGCGCCAGCAGCCAAGTTGGCAGGGGGTCGACTGAAGCTTTCTTT. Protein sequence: CASSQVGRGSTEAFF.

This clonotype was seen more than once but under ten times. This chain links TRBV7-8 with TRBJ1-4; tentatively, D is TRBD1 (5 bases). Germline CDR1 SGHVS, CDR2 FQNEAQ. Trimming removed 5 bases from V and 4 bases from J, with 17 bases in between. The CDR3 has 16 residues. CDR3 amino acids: CASSPPRDRLNEKLFF. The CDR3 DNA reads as TGTGCCAGCAGCCCCCCCAGGGACCGTCTTAATGAAAAACTGTTTTTT.